This is a list of T cell receptor beta chains from one sample in a study of cytomegalovirus exposure and HLA in healthy donors. Some clones are missing from TCRdb's copy, which holds only in-frame ones; the method was immunoSEQ multiplex PCR. This table holds over 100,000 clones. The sequenced sample was PBMCs. These receptors all stem from a man in his forties or fifties in good health and CMV-seropositive. CDR3s include the opening cysteine and the closing phenylalanine or tryptophan. The D gene is left open where the match is weak.

D gene,V gene,J gene,CDR3 DNA,CDR3 protein
-,TRBV5-5,TRBJ2-3,TGTGCCAGCAGCGTCAACTACGGAGGTACGCAGTATTTT,CASSVNYGGTQYF
TRBD1,TRBV6-1,TRBJ1-6,TGTGCCAGCAGTCTGACAGGGAATTCACCCCTCCACTTT,CASSLTGNSPLHF
-,TRBV11-2,TRBJ1-2,TGTGCCAGCAGCTTAGGAGGCCGGAGCTATGGCTACACCTTC,CASSLGGRSYGYTF
TRBD2,TRBV5-4,TRBJ2-1,TGTGCCAGCAGCGGGGGGGGGTCGGGACTAGGTTACAATGAGCAGTTCTTC,CASSGGGSGLGYNEQFF
-,TRBV28,TRBJ2-2,TGTGCCAGCAGCCCATTTGGGGAGCTGTTTTTT,CASSPFGELFF
TRBD2,TRBV27,TRBJ2-1,TGTGCCAGCAGTTTAGAAGGGTCTAGCGGGAGTTGGCATGAGCAGTTCTTC,CASSLEGSSGSWHEQFF
TRBD1,TRBV6-1,TRBJ1-2,TGTGCCAGCAGTGAGGCCCAGGGACAGGCCTATGGCTACACCTTC,CASSEAQGQAYGYTF
TRBD2,TRBV7-6,TRBJ2-7,TGTGCCAGCAGCTTAGAAGCCATAGGGACTAGCGGGTGGCAGGACGAGCAGTACTTC,CASSLEAIGTSGWQDEQYF
-,TRBV28,TRBJ1-1,TGTGCCAGCCGAACAGGGCCCAACACTGAAGCTTTCTTT,CASRTGPNTEAFF
TRBD2,TRBV5-6,TRBJ2-2,TGTGCCAGCAGCATTACTGGCGGGAGTATAGACGGGGAGCTGTTTTTT,CASSITGGSIDGELFF
-,TRBV6-4,TRBJ2-7,TGTGCCAGCAGCGAGGGCCTAGCGCCCGGCTACGAGCAGTACTTC,CASSEGLAPGYEQYF
TRBD1,TRBV12-5,TRBJ1-2,TGTGCTAGTGATTCCCGGGGACAGGGTATTAACTATGGCTACACCTTC,CASDSRGQGINYGYTF
-,TRBV9,TRBJ2-1,TGTGCCAGCAGCGTAGCAGGGCAGGAACGCGACAATGAGCAGTTCTTC,CASSVAGQERDNEQFF
-,TRBV7-8,TRBJ2-1,TGTGCCAGCAGCTTAGTCCAAGCACCTGAGCAGTTCTTC,CASSLVQAPEQFF
-,TRBV29-1,TRBJ2-3,TGCAGCGTTGACAGTACCAACAATCCCAGGTCTAGCACAGATACGCAGTATTTT,CSVDSTNNPRSSTDTQYF
-,TRBV7-2,TRBJ2-5,TGTGCCAGCAACGGACTGGAGACCCAGTACTTC,CASNGLETQYF
-,TRBV6-1,TRBJ2-2,TGTGCCAGCAGTGAAGCCCAGCAGGCGGGCGGGGAGCTGTTTTTT,CASSEAQQAGGELFF
TRBD2,TRBV5-1,TRBJ2-5,TGCGCCAGCAGCTTGGCCGGCGGGAGCTATGAGACCCAGTACTTC,CASSLAGGSYETQYF
-,TRBV25-1,TRBJ2-4,TGTGCCAGCAGTGAAGGACAGAGGCGGTACTTC,CASSEGQRRYF
-,TRBV6-1,TRBJ2-2,TGTGCCAGCAGTGCGGGGAGCACCGGGGAGCTGTTTTTT,CASSAGSTGELFF
TRBD2,TRBV6-5,TRBJ2-7,TGTGCCAGCAGTCGGACTAGCGGGTACGAGCAGTACTTC,CASSRTSGYEQYF
-,TRBV7-9,TRBJ1-5,TGTGCCAGCAGCTTAGCGCAGGGGACGGCTCAGCCCCAGCATTTT,CASSLAQGTAQPQHF
TRBD2,TRBV25-1,TRBJ2-7,TGTGCCAGCAGCCGTAGGGGACTAGCGGGATCCGAGCAGTACTTC,CASSRRGLAGSEQYF
-,TRBV6-1,TRBJ2-7,TGTGCCAGCAGTGGCCGGGAGAGGATTACCTACGAGCAGTACTTC,CASSGRERITYEQYF
TRBD2,TRBV9,TRBJ2-3,TGTGCCAGCAGCGACCCTAGCGGGAGGATTCGCACAGATACGCAGTATTTT,CASSDPSGRIRTDTQYF
-,TRBV7-2,TRBJ2-3,TGTGCCAGCAGCCTTTCGGGAGCGGAGGCAGATACGCAGTATTTT,CASSLSGAEADTQYF
TRBD2,TRBV4-1,TRBJ2-3,TGCGCCAGCAGCCAACACGGACTAGCGGGAGGGCCTAGCACAGATACGCAGTATTTT,CASSQHGLAGGPSTDTQYF
TRBD1,TRBV5-6,TRBJ2-1,TGTGCCAGCAGCTTCGTGACAGGGGTCAATGAGCAGTTCTTC,CASSFVTGVNEQFF
-,TRBV28,TRBJ2-7,TGTGCCAGCAGTTTACGTTCTCCAGGCGACCTCTTCGAGCAGTACTTC,CASSLRSPGDLFEQYF
-,TRBV5-4,TRBJ2-1,TGTGCCAGCAGCTTCGGGGGTGGGGTGCTTTACAATGAGCAGTTCTTC,CASSFGGGVLYNEQFF
TRBD2,TRBV15,TRBJ2-7,TGTGCCACCAGCAGTGAGCGGGAGGCCTACGAGCAGTACTTC,CATSSEREAYEQYF
-,TRBV4-3,TRBJ1-1,TGCGCCAGCAGCCAAGACCCCATGAACACTGAAGCTTTCTTT,CASSQDPMNTEAFF
-,TRBV4-2,TRBJ1-3,TGTGCCAGCAGCCAAGATCATACAGGCGGTGTTGGAAACACCATATATTTT,CASSQDHTGGVGNTIYF
TRBD2,TRBV7-9,TRBJ2-5,TGTGCCAGCAGCGTAACGGGGGGAGAGACCCAGTACTTC,CASSVTGGETQYF
TRBD2,TRBV6-1,TRBJ2-7,TGTGCCAGCAGGCCGGGGACTAGCGGATTCTACGAGCAGTACTTC,CASRPGTSGFYEQYF
-,TRBV14,TRBJ2-5,TGTGCCAGCAGCCAGCGGCAGATTGGAGAGACCCAGTACTTC,CASSQRQIGETQYF
-,TRBV21-1,TRBJ1-5,TGTGCCAGCAGAGGGACAGGGATGATTGATTGGGATCAGCCCCAGCATTTT,CASRGTGMIDWDQPQHF
-,TRBV19,TRBJ2-7,TGTGCCAGTGGGCCGACCGGGAGTGGGGAGCAGTACTTC,CASGPTGSGEQYF
TRBD1,TRBV28,TRBJ2-3,TGTGCCAGCAGTCGCTATAGACAGGGGACTAGCACAGATACGCAGTATTTT,CASSRYRQGTSTDTQYF
TRBD2,TRBV7-2,TRBJ2-7,TGTGCCAGCAGCTTAATCCCTACTAGCGGAAGCGCCATCTACGAGCAGTACTTC,CASSLIPTSGSAIYEQYF
TRBD1,TRBV6-5,TRBJ1-3,TGTGCCAGCAGACTAGGGACAGAGAAAGGAAACACCATATATTTT,CASRLGTEKGNTIYF
TRBD2,TRBV9,TRBJ2-1,TGTGCCAGCGCTCGGACTAGCGGATACAATGAGCAGTTCTTC,CASARTSGYNEQFF
TRBD1,TRBV28,TRBJ2-5,TGTGCCAGCAGTTTATTTCTGGGGACAGAAGAGACCCAGTACTTC,CASSLFLGTEETQYF
TRBD1,TRBV18,TRBJ2-7,TGTGCCAGCTCACCACCAACAGGGGCCGGTTACGAGCAGTACTTC,CASSPPTGAGYEQYF
-,TRBV19,TRBJ2-5,TGTGCCAGTAGTATCAGGGGCCAAGAGACCCAGTACTTC,CASSIRGQETQYF